A selection of T cell receptor beta chains follows, all from one sample in a study of lymphopenia after photon versus proton radiotherapy. Profiled with immunoSEQ multiplex PCR; TCRdb holds only in-frame clones, not every one. The top ten hold approximately 2.4% of the sample, which has tens of thousands of clones, 70% to 90% seen once. The material sequenced was peripheral blood, taken from a patient treated with photon-based radiotherapy. These receptors all stem from a man aged 35 to 55 with gastric cancer. Each CDR3 is given with its conserved first and last residue. The D gene is left open where the match is weak. Clone size, where shown, is once, few, many, or a class for clones that have expanded.

clone size	D gene	J gene	V gene	CDR3 length	CDR3 protein	CDR3 DNA
NA	NA	TRBJ1-2	TRBV4-1	18	CASSQGGPDRWGPYGYTF	TGCGCCAGCAGCCAAGGGGGCCCCGACAGGTGGGGGCCCTATGGCTACACCTTC
NA	NA	TRBJ1-5	TRBV7-9	17	CASSPNPPGRGDQPQHF	TGTGCCAGCAGCCCAAACCCCCCCGGGAGGGGGGATCAGCCCCAGCATTTT
NA	NA	TRBJ1-5	TRBV11-2	13	CASRADPSGPQHF	TGTGCCAGCAGGGCCGACCCCTCGGGGCCCCAGCATTTT
NA	TRBD1	TRBJ2-3	TRBV5-1	14	CASSSGQGSDTQYF	TGCGCCAGCAGCAGTGGACAGGGATCAGATACGCAGTATTTT
NA	NA	TRBJ2-2	TRBV7-2	14	CASSFSGATGELFF	TGTGCCAGCAGCTTTTCAGGAGCTACCGGGGAGCTGTTTTTT
NA	TRBD1	TRBJ1-2	TRBV5-1	14	CASSSDRAAWGYTF	TGCGCCAGCAGCTCGGACAGGGCGGCTTGGGGCTACACCTTC
once	NA	TRBJ1-5	TRBV4-2	16	CASSQAGPNSNQPQHF	TGTGCCAGCAGCCAAGCTGGCCCCAATAGCAATCAGCCCCAGCATTTT
NA	NA	TRBJ2-3	TRBV5-4	15	CASSLDLSQADTQYF	TGTGCCAGCAGCTTGGACTTATCTCAAGCAGATACGCAGTATTTT
NA	NA	TRBJ1-1	TRBV30	14	CAWSAPFHQVEAFF	TGTGCCTGGAGTGCACCTTTCCACCAGGTTGAAGCTTTCTTT
NA	NA	TRBJ1-5	TRBV4-2	17	CASSQERRDYSNQPQHF	TGTGCCAGCAGCCAAGAGAGACGGGACTATAGCAATCAGCCCCAGCATTTT
NA	NA	TRBJ2-7	TRBV19	15	CASSIRAAETYEQYF	TGTGCCAGTAGTATCCGGGCCGCCGAGACCTACGAGCAGTACTTC
once	TRBD1	TRBJ1-6	TRBV6-5	15	CASSYATGVGSPLHF	TGTGCCAGCAGTTACGCGACAGGGGTCGGCTCACCCCTCCACTTT
few	NA	TRBJ1-1	TRBV19	14	CASSKQEWNTEAFF	TGTGCCAGTAGTAAGCAGGAGTGGAACACTGAAGCTTTCTTT
NA	NA	TRBJ2-1	TRBV9	15	CASSETRDNHNEQFF	TGTGCCAGCAGCGAGACCCGGGACAACCACAATGAGCAGTTCTTC
NA	NA	TRBJ1-1	TRBV16	14	CASSQPRDGGEAFF	TGTGCCAGCAGCCAACCCCGAGACGGAGGTGAAGCTTTCTTT
NA	TRBD2	TRBJ2-1	TRBV7-2	15	CASTSMAGDYNEQFF	TGTGCCAGCACCTCTATGGCGGGGGACTACAATGAGCAGTTCTTC
NA	NA	TRBJ1-6	TRBV27	13	CASSLSLDSPLHF	TGTGCCAGCAGTTTATCCCTGGATTCACCCCTCCACTTT
NA	NA	TRBJ1-2	TRBV7-2	16	CASSLGAVLSNYGYTF	TGTGCCAGCAGCTTAGGGGCCGTACTTTCTAACTATGGCTACACCTTC
NA	NA	TRBJ1-1	TRBV7-2	15	CASSLLGKANTEAFF	TGTGCCAGCAGCTTATTGGGGAAAGCGAACACTGAAGCTTTCTTT
NA	TRBD2	TRBJ2-1	TRBV5-1	15	CASSGTSVVYNEQFF	TGCGCCAGCAGCGGGACTAGCGTCGTTTACAATGAGCAGTTCTTC
NA	TRBD1	TRBJ1-4	TRBV4-1	14	CASSPRDRGEKLFF	TGCGCCAGCAGCCCCCGGGACAGGGGTGAAAAACTGTTTTTT
NA	TRBD1	TRBJ2-5	TRBV18	17	CASSPRQTGIRGETQYF	TGTGCCAGCTCACCACGACAGACAGGGATTAGGGGGGAGACCCAGTACTTC
NA	TRBD2	TRBJ2-5	TRBV29-1	13	CSVEEDRGDPQYF	TGCAGCGTTGAGGAGGACCGGGGGGATCCCCAGTACTTC
NA	NA	TRBJ2-7	TRBV6-5	15	CASSYSGADPYEQYF	TGTGCCAGCAGTTACTCAGGGGCAGACCCCTACGAGCAGTACTTC
NA	NA	TRBJ1-1	TRBV7-3	15	CASSSSGTSNTEAFF	TGTGCCAGCAGCTCGTCCGGGACATCGAACACTGAAGCTTTCTTT
NA	NA	TRBJ1-1	TRBV4-1	13	CASSQDLNTEAFF	TGCGCCAGCAGCCAAGATCTGAACACTGAAGCTTTCTTT
NA	TRBD1	TRBJ2-7	TRBV5-1	13	CASSLARGYEQYF	TGCGCCAGCAGCTTGGCCAGGGGGTACGAGCAGTACTTC
NA	NA	TRBJ1-4	TRBV5-1	13	CASSQGSNEKLFF	TGCGCCAGCAGCCAGGGGTCTAATGAAAAACTGTTTTTT
NA	NA	TRBJ1-4	TRBV7-2	14	CASSLSATNEKLFF	TGTGCCAGCAGCTTATCCGCAACTAATGAAAAACTGTTTTTT
NA	NA	TRBJ1-2	TRBV9	13	CASSRRANYGYTF	TGTGCCAGCAGCCGGCGGGCTAACTATGGCTACACCTTC
NA	TRBD2	TRBJ2-7	TRBV5-1	15	CASSLGTSGGYEQYF	TGCGCCAGCAGCTTGGGGACTAGCGGGGGCTACGAGCAGTACTTC
NA	NA	TRBJ1-1	TRBV6-5	13	CASTLSMNTEAFF	TGTGCCAGCACCCTATCAATGAACACTGAAGCTTTCTTT
NA	NA	TRBJ2-2	TRBV30	13	CAWQISSAGELFF	TGTGCCTGGCAAATTTCTAGCGCCGGGGAGCTGTTTTTT
NA	NA	TRBJ1-1	TRBV19	18	CASSMPIDRFLWDTEAFF	TGTGCCAGTAGTATGCCGATCGACAGGTTCTTGTGGGACACTGAAGCTTTCTTT
NA	TRBD1	TRBJ1-3	TRBV5-1	16	CASSRGTGWTGNTIYF	TGCGCCAGCAGCAGGGGGACAGGGTGGACTGGAAACACCATATATTTT
NA	NA	TRBJ1-5	TRBV6-1	14	CASPAMDSNQPQHF	TGTGCCAGCCCAGCCATGGATAGCAATCAGCCCCAGCATTTT
NA	TRBD1	TRBJ1-2	TRBV18	13	CASSPGQGYGYTF	TGTGCCAGCTCACCCGGACAGGGCTATGGCTACACCTTC
NA	NA	TRBJ1-4	TRBV9	15	CASSAYSSTNEKLFF	TGTGCCAGCAGCGCCTACAGCTCAACTAATGAAAAACTGTTTTTT
once	TRBD1	TRBJ1-3	TRBV5-1	15	CASRPPGQGVNTIYF	TGCGCCAGCAGACCGCCGGGACAGGGGGTAAACACCATATATTTT
NA	NA	TRBJ2-1	TRBV5-1	13	CASSFGGINEQFF	TGCGCCAGCAGCTTCGGTGGGATCAATGAGCAGTTCTTC
NA	NA	TRBJ1-6	TRBV5-6	13	CASSLFLDSPLHF	TGTGCCAGCAGCTTGTTTCTTGATTCACCCCTCCACTTT
NA	TRBD1	TRBJ2-7	TRBV18	15	CASSPGTGVIGEQYF	TGTGCCAGCTCACCGGGGACAGGGGTTATTGGGGAGCAGTACTTC
NA	NA	TRBJ1-1	TRBV5-6	13	CASSPVGNTEAFF	TGTGCCAGCAGTCCGGTGGGGAACACTGAAGCTTTCTTT
NA	NA	TRBJ2-3	TRBV25-1	11	CASSVTDTQYF	TGTGCCAGCAGTGTAACAGATACGCAGTATTTT
once	NA	TRBJ1-1	TRBV27	15	CASRRLDSSNTEAFF	TGTGCCAGCAGGCGTTTGGACAGTTCGAACACTGAAGCTTTCTTT
NA	NA	TRBJ1-5	TRBV7-6	15	CASSSPRVWGQPQHF	TGTGCCAGCAGCTCCCCTCGAGTCTGGGGACAGCCCCAGCATTTT
NA	NA	TRBJ1-1	TRBV7-6	14	CASSLATGNTEAFF	TGTGCCAGCAGCTTAGCCACAGGGAACACTGAAGCTTTCTTT
NA	NA	TRBJ1-1	TRBV4-2	14	CASSLRAPSAEAFF	TGTGCCAGCAGCCTCCGGGCCCCCTCCGCTGAAGCTTTCTTT